A single sample is the source of the 9 T cell receptor beta chains below, sequenced in a study of molecular identifiers for immune sequencing clone quantification. TCRdb re-derived calls from the PCR reads in MiXCR, one entry per CDR3 protein. In the table there are around 100,000 distinct CDR3 sequences, about 35% of which are singletons. The sequenced sample was naive CD8+ T cells from blood, with Jurkat cell RNA spiked in. Subset noted: FACS-sorted CD8+CD4-CCR7+CD45RA+ naive T cells. These receptors came from a human donor in good health. Some libraries in this study had Jurkat cell RNA spiked in.

At least ten counts were recorded for this clonotype. The chain links TRBV29-1 to TRBJ2-7, with TRBD1 matching 11 bases. This CDR3 region has 13 residues. V shed 6 bases and J 4 bases; nucleotides not matched to a gene: 5. The germline CDR1 and CDR2 sequences are SQVTM and ANQGSEA. The CDR3 here is CSVRDRGGYEQYF. The CDR3 DNA reads as TGCAGCGTCCGGGACAGGGGGGGTTACGAGCAGTACTTC.

The genes are TRBV9 and TRBJ1-5, with D possibly being TRBD1 (5 bases). The V and J ends lost 0 bases and 9 bases respectively, with 10 bases between them. The CDR3 length is 13 residues. Germline values: CDR1 SGDLS, CDR2 YYNGEE. The CDR3 here is CASSVEGRLPQHF. The CDR3 DNA reads TGTGCCAGCAGCGTAGAGGGGAGACTGCCCCAGCATTTT.

This clonotype was detected once. This may be a read error: a much more frequent sequence differs by one nucleotide. The V and J genes are TRBV28 and TRBJ2-6, with D tentatively TRBD1 or TRBD2 (5 bases each). The CDR3 contains 16 residues. Germline V lookup: CDR1 MDHEN, CDR2 SYDVKM. V lost 6 bases to trimming and J lost 0 bases, with 12 bases between them. The CDR3 loop reads CASRGVSPSGANVLTF. CDR3 in DNA: TGTGCCAGCAGGGGGGTATCCCCCTCTGGGGCCAACGTCCTGACTTTC.

This chain uses TRBV11-2 with TRBJ2-3; tentative D call: TRBD1 (5 bases). This CDR3 is 13 amino acids long. V was clipped by 8 bases and J by 2 bases, with 11 bases between them. CDR1 is SGHAT, CDR2 FQNNGV, per germline. The CDR3: CASWVGPTDTQYF. The CDR3, as DNA: TGTGCCAGCTGGGTGGGGCCCACAGATACGCAGTATTTT.

This clonotype appeared many times. The gene calls are TRBV2 and TRBJ1-5, with 9 bases that match TRBD1. The germline gives CDR1 SNHLY, CDR2 FYNNEI. The J segment lost 4 bases and the V segment lost 5 bases, leaving 3 bases of the junction unmatched. This CDR3 spans 14 amino acids. CDR3 sequence: CASSPTGGNQPQHF. The CDR3, as DNA: TGTGCCAGCAGTCCGACAGGGGGGAATCAGCCCCAGCATTTT.

As to this clonotype: Since a much larger clone is just one base distant, this may be a read error. The rearrangement uses TRBV18 and TRBJ2-4; D tentatively reads TRBD1 or TRBD2 (5 bases each). The CDR3 has 17 amino acids. V was pared by 7 bases and J by 3 bases, with 22 bases between. Germline-derived CDR1 and CDR2 are KGHSH and LQKENI. CDR3 in amino acids: CASFATDGDLGKNIQYF. DNA for the CDR3: TGTGCCAGCTTCGCAACGGACGGGGACCTCGGCAAAAACATTCAGTACTTC.

The chain is built from TRBV4-2 and TRBJ2-7, with 8 bases lining up with TRBD2. CDR1 LGHNA and CDR2 YNFKEQ come from the germline V gene. The CDR3 contains 17 residues. The trim removed 0 bases at V and 5 bases at J, leaving 12 bases unmatched. This CDR3 is CASSQEDVSGSVNEQYF. The CDR3 nucleotides read TGTGCCAGCAGCCAAGAAGACGTCAGCGGGAGTGTCAACGAGCAGTACTTC.

A word on this clonotype: Without the conserved terminal phenylalanine or tryptophan, this CDR3 likely stems from a read error. The V gene is TRBV6-2 or TRBV6-3, the J gene TRBJ2-4; D remains unclear. Germline CDR1 MNHEY, CDR2 SVGEGT. Between the trimmed V and J ends, which lost 7 bases and 5 bases, there was a span of 12 bases. The CDR3 length is 13 residues. DNA for the CDR3: TGTGCCAGCAATGCGGAATGGGAAAACATTCAGTACTAC. It codes for CASNAEWENIQYY.

Comment on this clonotype: A single base separates this from a much larger clone, so it may be a read error. The chain recombines TRBV28 with TRBJ2-3, with TRBD2 as a possible D gene (5 bases). This CDR3 contains 13 residues. Trimming cost V 2 bases and J 8 bases, with 11 bases left between them. Germline CDR1 is MDHEN and CDR2 is SYDVKM. The CDR3 sequence: CASSLTSRGTQYF. The CDR3, as DNA: TGTGCCAGCAGTTTAACAAGTCGGGGTACGCAGTATTTT.